The 25 T cell receptor beta chains given below trace back to one sample, sequenced in a study of T cells in Graves' hyperthyroidism and ophthalmopathy. Authors of the study amplified TCR beta CDR3 regions from RNA transcripts. A first-round RT-PCR of the TCR CDR3 used the HTBI primer set. MiXCR, run by TCRdb on the multiplex PCR reads, gives a single entry per CDR3 protein. The sample gives about 700,000 distinct CDR3 sequences, 13% to 15% of which show up once; roughly 10% is in the top ten. What was sequenced was blood. These receptors were collected from a woman between 18 and 30 years old with Graves' hyperthyroidism.

The J gene is TRBJ1-1, the V gene TRBV6-1; D might be TRBD1 (6 bases). The germline V gene encodes CDR1 MNHNS and CDR2 SASEGT. The CDR3 is made up of 12 amino acids. Trimming pared 5 bases from V and 7 bases from J, leaving 11 bases between. The CDR3 is CASSLEGGEAFF. DNA of the CDR3: TGTGCCAGCAGTCTAGAGGGGGGTGAAGCTTTCTTT.

This clonotype occurred many times. This sequence joins TRBV5-1 and TRBJ2-7, with TRBD1 matching over 7 bases. Germline-derived CDR1 and CDR2 are SGHRS and YFSETQ. The junction had 11 bases not matched to a gene; V was cut back by 5 bases and J by 3 bases. CDR3 length: 15 amino acids. This CDR3 reads CASRLRQGPDYEQYF. The CDR3 region has the DNA TGCGCCAGCAGACTTAGACAGGGTCCGGACTACGAGCAGTACTTC.

This clonotype was seen many times. V is TRBV11-2 and J is TRBJ1-5; D remains unclear. The V gene lost 0 bases and the J gene lost 9 bases, with 9 bases spanning the gap. The CDR3 runs 13 residues. Germline V gene lookup returns CDR1 SGHAT and CDR2 FQNNGV. Here the CDR3 reads CASSLDPEGPQHF. For the CDR3, the DNA is TGTGCCAGCAGCTTAGATCCAGAAGGGCCCCAGCATTTT.

This sequence joins TRBV6-1 and TRBJ1-4, with a weak D call TRBD1 (5 bases). Between the trimmed V and J ends, which lost 8 bases and 4 bases, there was a span of 11 bases. Germline loops: CDR1 MNHNS, CDR2 SASEGT. This CDR3 is 13 amino acids long. The CDR3 spells CASAWGVNEKLFF. DNA for the CDR3: TGTGCCAGCGCGTGGGGGGTTAATGAAAAACTGTTTTTT.

Comments on this clonotype: A much larger clone lies a single base off, so this may be a read error. V usage is TRBV7-6 and J usage is TRBJ2-1; 11 bases align to TRBD2. V lost 2 bases, J lost 6 bases, and 6 bases stayed unmatched. CDR3 length: 16 amino acids. Germline lookup yields CDR1 SGHVS and CDR2 FNYEAQ. This CDR3 reads CASSLMPLAGVNEQFF. The CDR3 DNA follows: TGTGCCAGCAGCTTAATGCCACTAGCGGGAGTCAATGAGCAGTTCTTC. Supplemented by reference TRBV7-6 and TRBJ2-1, the full variable domain reads GAGVSQSPRYKVTKRGQDVALRCDPISGHVSLYWYRQALGQGPEFLTYFNYEAQQDKSGLPNDRFSAERPEGSISTLTIQRTEQRDSAMYRCASSLMPLAGVNEQFFGPGTRLTVL.

This clonotype was found once. The V and J genes are TRBV7-2 and TRBJ2-3, with 15 bases aligning to TRBD2. The trim removed 5 bases at V and 9 bases at J, leaving 9 bases unmatched. Germline lookup yields CDR1 SGHTA and CDR2 FQGNSA. The CDR3 contains 16 residues. In DNA form, the CDR3 reads TGTGCCAGCAGCCCACTGGGACTAGCGGGAGGAAAAACGCAGTATTTT. Translating gives CASSPLGLAGGKTQYF.

This clonotype was seen many times. For the CDR3, the DNA is TGTGCCAGCGCGGATAGCCACGAGCAGTACTTC. It yields the protein CASADSHEQYF. The rearrangement joins TRBV6-2 or TRBV6-3 to TRBJ2-7; D is unresolved. Germline CDR1 MNHEY, CDR2 SVGEGT. The V end lost 8 bases, the J end lost 5 bases, and 10 bases lay between the germline ends. The CDR3 is 11 residues long.

In its sample, this clonotype was seen many times. The chain employs TRBV2 and TRBJ2-3; D may be TRBD2 (6 bases). Trimming cost V 6 bases and J 2 bases, with 15 bases left between them. The CDR3 has 15 amino acids. Germline V gene data show CDR1 as SNHLY and CDR2 as FYNNEI. CDR3 protein: CASRGTLKPTDTQYF. The DNA for the CDR3 is TGTGCCAGCAGGGGGACTTTAAAGCCCACAGATACGCAGTATTTT.

This chain uses TRBV7-9 with TRBJ2-1, with 8 bases fitting TRBD2. Germline loops: CDR1 SEHNR, CDR2 FQNEAQ (reference sequence). The ends lost 5 bases at V and 7 bases at J; junction bases unmatched: 10. This CDR3 contains 15 residues. The CDR3 bases are TGTGCCAGCAGCCCCACCGGGACTAGAAGGAATGAGCAGTTCTTC. It encodes CASSPTGTRRNEQFF.

This clonotype was seen at least ten times. The chain has TRBV4-2 and TRBJ2-7; the D is unclear. Germline V gene sequence: CDR1 LGHNA, CDR2 YNFKEQ. Deletions cut 0 bases from V and 2 bases from J, with 11 bases between. The CDR3 sequence is 15 residues long. The CDR3 DNA reads TGTGCCAGCAGCCAAGATATTGGCGCTGCCTACGAGCAGTACTTC. Encoded protein: CASSQDIGAAYEQYF.

This clonotype has just a few counts. The rearrangement uses TRBV30 and TRBJ2-1; TRBD2 matches at 13 bases. This CDR3 comprises 12 residues. After removal of 5 bases from V and 14 bases from J, the junction contained 6 bases not matched to a gene. CDR1 and CDR2 (germline): GTSNPN, SVGIG (reference sequence). The CDR3 DNA sequence: TGTGCCTGGGGAACAACTAGCGGGGGGGAGTTCTTC. Encoded protein: CAWGTTSGGEFF.

This clonotype occurred many times. The chain is built from TRBV3-1 and TRBJ2-7; D may be TRBD1 (5 bases). CDR1 and CDR2 (germline): LGHDT, YNNKEL (reference sequence). Trimming removed 1 base at V and 9 bases at J, with 13 bases between. This CDR3 comprises 13 residues. The CDR3 region is CASSQVWGAGQYF. In DNA form, the CDR3 reads TGTGCCAGCAGCCAAGTATGGGGCGCAGGGCAGTACTTC.

This clonotype was picked up many times. The chain recombines TRBV20-1 with TRBJ2-7, with a tentative D call TRBD1 (5 bases). CDR3 size: 13 residues. V lost 6 bases and J 7 bases, leaving 19 bases between the germline ends. The germline gives CDR1 DFQATT, CDR2 SNEGSKA (reference sequence). The CDR3 DNA follows: TGCAGTGCCCCCCAGGGAAACCTTAAGGAGCAGTACTTC. Translation gives CSAPQGNLKEQYF.

This clonotype was seen many times. CDR3: CASSPWGTSWNEQFF. The CDR3, as DNA: TGTGCCAGCTCACCGTGGGGGACTAGCTGGAATGAGCAGTTCTTC. The rearrangement uses TRBV18 and TRBJ2-1, with 9 bases fitting TRBD2. The ends lost 3 bases at V and 7 bases at J; junction bases unmatched: 7. The CDR3 extends over 15 amino acids. CDR1 and CDR2 (germline): KGHSH, LQKENI.

The V call is TRBV20-1, the J call TRBJ2-1; 8 nucleotides match TRBD1. The V gene end was trimmed by 1 base and the J gene end by 4 bases; junction bases not matched to a gene: 9. The CDR3 has 16 amino acids. Germline values: CDR1 DFQATT, CDR2 SNEGSKA (reference sequence). CDR3 loop: CSARGTTGGFYNEQFF. The DNA of the CDR3 is TGCAGTGCTAGAGGGACCACAGGGGGTTTTTACAATGAGCAGTTCTTC.

This clonotype was counted at least ten times. The V call is TRBV11-2, the J call TRBJ1-6; 8 bases map to TRBD1. CDR1 is SGHAT, CDR2 FQNNGV, per germline. This CDR3 is built from 16 residues. V lost 4 bases and J lost 10; bases outside the gene matches: 12. CDR3 bases: TGTGCCAGCAGCTCTCCTCCACAGGGGGGCAGATCACCCCTCCACTTT. Translating gives CASSSPPQGGRSPLHF.

This chain connects TRBV27 to TRBJ2-3, with D possibly matching TRBD2 (5 bases). V lost 3 bases, J lost 0 bases, and 7 bases lay in between. CDR3 length: 14 residues. The germline CDR1 and CDR2 sequences are MNHEY and SMNVEV (reference sequence). The CDR3 region is CASSLEVSTDTQYF. The CDR3 nucleotides read TGTGCCAGCAGTTTGGAGGTTAGCACAGATACGCAGTATTTT.

This clonotype was counted ten times or more. The CDR3 sequence is CSGQGGYTF. Here the CDR3 DNA reads TGCAGTGGACAGGGTGGCTACACCTTC. The rearrangement links TRBV20-1 to TRBJ1-2, with 7 bases identical to TRBD1. The germline V gene has CDR1 DFQATT and CDR2 SNEGSKA (reference sequence). The junction had 0 bases not matched to a gene; V was cut back by 7 bases and J by 7 bases. This CDR3 comprises 9 residues.

This clonotype was detected many times. The chain couples TRBV6-5 to TRBJ2-7; 8 bases are a match to TRBD1. There are 13 residues in the CDR3. CDR1 MNHEY and CDR2 SVGAGI come from the germline V gene. The trim removed 0 bases at V and 5 bases at J, leaving 0 bases unmatched. The CDR3 here is CASSYSQGDEQYF. CDR3 sequence (DNA): TGTGCCAGCAGTTACTCACAGGGGGACGAGCAGTACTTC.

This chain uses TRBV18 with TRBJ2-7, with 8 bases lining up with TRBD1. The length of the CDR3 is 16 residues. The V segment lost 0 bases and the J segment 1 base; nucleotides outside the gene matches: 5. CDR1 and CDR2 (germline): KGHSH, LQKENI. The CDR3 reads CASSPPMGQASYEQYF. DNA of the CDR3: TGTGCCAGCTCACCACCGATGGGACAGGCGTCCTACGAGCAGTACTTC.

This clonotype was seen many times. The V and J genes are TRBV14 and TRBJ1-1; 7 nucleotides match TRBD1. J gave up 7 bases and V 0 bases, and 5 bases lay outside the gene matches. This CDR3 has 14 amino acids. Germline assignment: CDR1 SGHDN and CDR2 FVKESK. The CDR3 sequence is CASSQELGQHEAFF. In DNA form, the CDR3 reads TGTGCCAGCAGCCAAGAATTGGGACAGCATGAAGCTTTCTTT. Complete variable domain (other parts from reference TRBV14 and TRBJ1-1): EAGVTQFPSHSVIEKGQTVTLRCDPISGHDNLYWYRRVMGKEIKFLLHFVKESKQDESGMPNNRFLAERTGGTYSTLKVQPAELEDSGVYFCASSQELGQHEAFFGQGTRLTVV.

This clonotype was seen more than once but under ten times. The chain links TRBV12-3 or TRBV12-4 to TRBJ1-5; D uncertain. The ends were cut back, 3 bases at V and 15 bases at J, with 24 bases in the middle. The CDR3 length is 15 residues. CDR3 coding DNA: TGTGCCAGCAGTTTGGACTTAGGAGACACCCGTCTCATGCATTTT. Translation: CASSLDLGDTRLMHF.

This clonotype was recorded a few times. The V and J genes are TRBV6-2 or TRBV6-3 and TRBJ2-1; TRBD2 matches 9 bases. This CDR3 has 16 residues. CDR1 and CDR2 from the germline V gene are MNHEY and SVGEGT. The J segment lost 2 bases and the V segment lost 5 bases, leaving 7 bases of the junction unmatched. The CDR3 nucleotides read TGTGCCAGCAGTCCGTCTAGCGGGATCGCCTACAATGAGCAGTTCTTC. It is translated as CASSPSSGIAYNEQFF.

The chain recombines TRBV15 with TRBJ1-1; D is unclear. The CDR3 has 12 residues. The V gene's germline CDR1 is LNHNV and CDR2 YYDKDF (reference sequence). V was cut by 5 bases and J by 8 bases, with 12 bases left in between. The CDR3 is CATSSWTAEAFF. DNA of the CDR3: TGTGCCACCAGCTCCTGGACGGCCGAAGCTTTCTTT.

This clonotype was found many times. The CDR3 protein is CASSLGTNYEQYF. The CDR3 DNA reads as TGTGCCAGCAGCTTAGGGACAAACTACGAGCAGTACTTC. The chain joins TRBV7-9 to TRBJ2-7; possible D gene TRBD1, 5 bases. The length of the CDR3 is 13 residues. Trimming removed 1 base at V and 3 bases at J, with 7 bases between. Germline V CDR1 and CDR2: SEHNR, FQNEAQ (reference sequence).